This T cell receptor (beta chain) was sequenced for a study of molecular identifiers for immune sequencing clone quantification. Study summary: Naive CD8 cell RNA, from around 20,000 or 100,000 cells, was split five ways in replicates, with four sequenced. Whole-study findings and limits: Detection of one spiked Jurkat cell's TCR RNA reportedly worked in 1 million or so naive cells.

For this clonotype: Its cognate antigen is unknown.

Previously described methods and listed TCR primers produced bulk TCR libraries. TCRdb itself ran the PCR reads through MiXCR, one entry per CDR3 protein. Of about half a million distinct CDR3 sequences listed, around 23% are singletons. The CDR3 spans 15 residues. CDR1 is LGHNA, CDR2 YSLEER, per germline. V dropped 3 bases and J dropped 6; count of bases not matched to a gene: 11. The sequencing input was naive CD8+ T cells from blood, with Jurkat cell RNA spiked in. Subset reported: FACS-sorted CD8+CD4-CCR7+CD45RA+ naive T cells. The TCR comes from a human donor in good health. Some libraries in this study had Jurkat cell RNA spiked in. The chain couples TRBV4-3 to TRBJ2-7; TRBD2 agrees at 7 bases. CDR3: CASSHRTLGRVEQYF. The CDR3 nucleotides are TGCGCCAGCAGCCACCGAACACTTGGGAGGGTCGAGCAGTACTTC.